The present entry profiles one T cell receptor beta chain with its context. Antigen specificity is unknown. This entry is derived from a study of PD-1 blockade in classical Hodgkin lymphoma. Study-level results: Anyone who began nivolumab under 1 year after ASCT was excluded. CD4+ TCR diversity rose significantly by C4D1, and CD8+ TCR diversity did not.

All the patients suffered relapse after autologous stem cell transplantation, and brentuximab vedotin exposure differed. Clones were sequenced by immunoSEQ multiplex PCR, and TCRdb holds only the in-frame ones, with some missing. The table has about 41,000 clones, around 75% seen once. After removal of 0 bases from V and 4 bases from J, the junction contained 4 bases not matched to a gene. CDR1 is SGHRS, CDR2 YFSETQ, per germline. The length of the CDR3 is 15 residues. The gene calls are TRBV5-1 and TRBJ2-5; 9 positions match TRBD1. The sequencing used peripheral blood mononuclear cells (PBMCs), collected at baseline. This receptor was obtained from a human donor with classical Hodgkin lymphoma. The CDR3 nucleotides read TGCGCCAGCAGCTTGGTACAGGGGGCCAGAGAGACCCAGTACTTC. It encodes CASSLVQGARETQYF.